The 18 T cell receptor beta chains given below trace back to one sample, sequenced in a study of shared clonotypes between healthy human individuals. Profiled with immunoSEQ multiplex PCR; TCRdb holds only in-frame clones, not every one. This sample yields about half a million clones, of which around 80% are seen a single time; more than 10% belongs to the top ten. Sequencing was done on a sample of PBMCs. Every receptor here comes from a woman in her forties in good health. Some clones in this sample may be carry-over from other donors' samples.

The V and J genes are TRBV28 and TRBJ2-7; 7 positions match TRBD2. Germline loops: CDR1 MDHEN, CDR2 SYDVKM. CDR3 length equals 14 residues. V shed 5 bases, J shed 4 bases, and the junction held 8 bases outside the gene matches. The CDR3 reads CASSRNSGLYEQYF. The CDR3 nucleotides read TGTGCCAGCAGTAGGAATAGCGGGTTGTACGAGCAGTACTTC. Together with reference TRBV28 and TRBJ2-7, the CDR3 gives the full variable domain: DVKVTQSSRYLVKRTGEKVFLECVQDMDHENMFWYRQDPGLGLRLIYFSYDVKMKEKGDIPEGYSVSREKKERFSLILESASTNQTSMYLCASSRNSGLYEQYFGPGTRLTVT.

The CDR3 nucleotides are TGCAGCGGAAGATCGGGGGCCAACCTCCAAGAGACCCAGTACTTC. The encoded protein is CSGRSGANLQETQYF. The rearrangement joins TRBV29-1 to TRBJ2-5; D possibly matches TRBD1 or TRBD2 (6 bases each). Per germline, CDR1 SQVTM and CDR2 ANQGSEA. CDR3 length: 15 residues. The V gene lost 7 bases and the J gene lost 1 base, with 19 bases spanning the gap.

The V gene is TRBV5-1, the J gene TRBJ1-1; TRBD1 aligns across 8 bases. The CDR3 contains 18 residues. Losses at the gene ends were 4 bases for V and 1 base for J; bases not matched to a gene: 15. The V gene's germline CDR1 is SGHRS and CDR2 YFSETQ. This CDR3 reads CASSPSGAGGAGNTEAFF. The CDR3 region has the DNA TGCGCCAGCAGCCCCAGTGGGGCAGGGGGCGCGGGGAACACTGAAGCTTTCTTT.

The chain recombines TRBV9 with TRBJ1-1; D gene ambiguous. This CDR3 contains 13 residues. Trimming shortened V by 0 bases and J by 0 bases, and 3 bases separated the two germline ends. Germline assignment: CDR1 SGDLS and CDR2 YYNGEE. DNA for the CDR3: TGTGCCAGCAGCGTAGTACTGAACACTGAAGCTTTCTTT. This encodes CASSVVLNTEAFF. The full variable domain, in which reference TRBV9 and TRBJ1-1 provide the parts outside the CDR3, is DSGVTQTPKHLITATGQRVTLRCSPRSGDLSVYWYQQSLDQGLQFLIQYYNGEERAKGNILERFSAQQFPDLHSELNLSSLELGDSALYFCASSVVLNTEAFFGQGTRLTVV.

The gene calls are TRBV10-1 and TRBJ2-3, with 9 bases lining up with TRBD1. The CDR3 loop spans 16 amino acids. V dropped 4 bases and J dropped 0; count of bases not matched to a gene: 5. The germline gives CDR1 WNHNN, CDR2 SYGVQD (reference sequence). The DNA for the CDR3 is TGCGCCAGCAGTGGACAGGGGGAATCTAGCACAGATACGCAGTATTTT. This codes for CASSGQGESSTDTQYF.

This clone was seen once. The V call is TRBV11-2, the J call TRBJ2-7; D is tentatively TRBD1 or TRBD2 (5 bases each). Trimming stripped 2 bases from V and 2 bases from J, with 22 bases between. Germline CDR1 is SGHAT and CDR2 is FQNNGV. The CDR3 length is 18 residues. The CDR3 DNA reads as TGTGCCAGCAGCTTATACGATACCCAGGTTGGGACGGCCTACGAGCAGTACTTC. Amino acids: CASSLYDTQVGTAYEQYF.

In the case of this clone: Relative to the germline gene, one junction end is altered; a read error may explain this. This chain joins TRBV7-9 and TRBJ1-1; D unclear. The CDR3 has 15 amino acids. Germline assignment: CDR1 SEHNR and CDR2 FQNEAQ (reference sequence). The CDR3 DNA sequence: TGCGCCAGCAGCCAAGTGGGCAGTCACCCCACTGAAGCTTTCTTT. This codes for CASSQVGSHPTEAFF.

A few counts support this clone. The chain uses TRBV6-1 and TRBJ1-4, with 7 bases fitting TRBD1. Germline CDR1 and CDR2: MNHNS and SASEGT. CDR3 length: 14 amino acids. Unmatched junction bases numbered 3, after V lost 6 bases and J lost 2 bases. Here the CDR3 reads CASRPGQTNEKLFF. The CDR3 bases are TGTGCCAGCAGACCGGGACAGACTAATGAAAAACTGTTTTTT.

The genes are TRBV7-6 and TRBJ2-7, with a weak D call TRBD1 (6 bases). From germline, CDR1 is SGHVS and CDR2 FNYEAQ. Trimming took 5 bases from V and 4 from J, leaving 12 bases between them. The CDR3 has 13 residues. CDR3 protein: CASSPLDRYEQYF. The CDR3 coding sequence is TGTGCCAGCAGCCCCCTGGACAGATACGAGCAGTACTTC.

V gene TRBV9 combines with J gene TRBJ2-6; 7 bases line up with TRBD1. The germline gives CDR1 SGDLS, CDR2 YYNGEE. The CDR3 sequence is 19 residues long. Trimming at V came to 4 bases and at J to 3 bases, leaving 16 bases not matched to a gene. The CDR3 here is CASSPRFRQGYGGANVLTF. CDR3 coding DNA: TGTGCCAGCAGCCCTCGATTCCGACAGGGTTATGGTGGGGCCAACGTCCTGACTTTC.

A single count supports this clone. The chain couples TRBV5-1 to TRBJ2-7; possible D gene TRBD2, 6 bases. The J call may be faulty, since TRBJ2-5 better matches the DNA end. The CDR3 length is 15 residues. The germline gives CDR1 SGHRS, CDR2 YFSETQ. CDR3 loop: CASSLARLEQETQYF. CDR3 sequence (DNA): TGCGCCAGCAGCTTGGCGAGACTAGAGCAAGAGACCCAGTACTTC.

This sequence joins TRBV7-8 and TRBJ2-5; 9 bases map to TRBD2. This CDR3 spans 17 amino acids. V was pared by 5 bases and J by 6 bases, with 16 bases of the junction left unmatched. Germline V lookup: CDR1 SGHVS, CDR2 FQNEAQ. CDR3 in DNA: TGTGCCAGCAGCACGATAATAGCGGGAGATGTTCCGAAGACCCAGTACTTC. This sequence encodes CASSTIIAGDVPKTQYF.

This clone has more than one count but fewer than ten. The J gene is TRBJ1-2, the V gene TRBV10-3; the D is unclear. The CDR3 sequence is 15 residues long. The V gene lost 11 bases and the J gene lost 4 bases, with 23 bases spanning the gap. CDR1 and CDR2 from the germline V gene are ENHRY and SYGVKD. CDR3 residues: CAPQPNRPLGYGYTF. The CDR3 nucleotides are TGTGCCCCCCAACCCAATAGACCACTCGGCTATGGCTACACCTTC.

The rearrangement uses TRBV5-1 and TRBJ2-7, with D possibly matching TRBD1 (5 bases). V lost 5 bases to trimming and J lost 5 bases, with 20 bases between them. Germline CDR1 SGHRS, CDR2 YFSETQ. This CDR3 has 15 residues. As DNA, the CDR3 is TGCGCCAGCAGGGCAGGGTATCAAGTAGGGGACGAGCAGTACTTC. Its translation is CASRAGYQVGDEQYF.

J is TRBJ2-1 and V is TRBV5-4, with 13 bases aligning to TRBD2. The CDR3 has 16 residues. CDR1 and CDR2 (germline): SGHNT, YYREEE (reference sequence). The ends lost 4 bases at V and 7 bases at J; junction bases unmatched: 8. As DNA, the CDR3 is TGTGCCAGCAGCCCTCCGGGACTAGCGGGATTTAATGAGCAGTTCTTC. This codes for CASSPPGLAGFNEQFF.

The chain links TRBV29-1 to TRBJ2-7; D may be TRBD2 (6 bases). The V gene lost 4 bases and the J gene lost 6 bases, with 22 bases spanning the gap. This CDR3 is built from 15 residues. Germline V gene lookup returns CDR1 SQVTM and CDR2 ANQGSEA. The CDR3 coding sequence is TGCAGCGTTGCCTCAATGGGAGGAGGGGCCCCCGAGCAGTACTTC. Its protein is CSVASMGGGAPEQYF.

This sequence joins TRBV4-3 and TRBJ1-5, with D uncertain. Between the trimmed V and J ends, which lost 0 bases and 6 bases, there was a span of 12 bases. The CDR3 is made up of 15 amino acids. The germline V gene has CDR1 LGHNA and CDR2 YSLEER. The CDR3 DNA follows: TGCGCCAGCAGCCAAGACGTGGTCGACCGTCAGCCCCAGCATTTT. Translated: CASSQDVVDRQPQHF.

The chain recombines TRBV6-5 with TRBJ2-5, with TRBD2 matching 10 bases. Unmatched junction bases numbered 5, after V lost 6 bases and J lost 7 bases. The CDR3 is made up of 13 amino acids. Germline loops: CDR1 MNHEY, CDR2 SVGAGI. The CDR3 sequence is CASRRTSGGTQYF. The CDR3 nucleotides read TGTGCCAGCAGACGGACTAGCGGAGGGACCCAGTACTTC.